Reported below is one T cell receptor (beta chain). The antigen it binds to is not known. Within one base of it there is no much larger clone, and no base qualities were kept. Library generation was performed with the immunoSEQ multiplex PCR assay. For the multiplex PCR, a mixture combining 60 forward primers for TCR Vbeta segments and 13 reverse primers for TCR Jbeta segments was used. Amplification of the CDR3 region of rearranged TCR beta genes was performed with a multiplex PCR assay on genomic DNA. On the Illumina HiSeq System, the amplified TCR beta libraries were sequenced as 87-base-pair reads. For the original study's pipeline: In a later analysis, tens of millions of unique TCR beta chains were counted across the roughly 670 repertoires, and about 10 million of these chains were shared by at least two donors. A nearest-neighbor algorithm error-corrected the raw reads and collapsed the reads into unique sequences, merging closely related sequences to remove PCR and sequencing errors. Alignment of CDR3 sequences to IMGT reference sequences was used to assign V, D and J gene segments. Each retained sequence needed at least a six-nucleotide match to both a V gene segment and a J gene segment. Rearrangements were called productive when the CDR3 lacked stop codons and stayed in frame with V and J; all others were non-productive. CDR3 was defined by IMGT convention, running from the second conserved V-encoded cysteine to the conserved J-encoded phenylalanine. Sequences without an unambiguous match to a single V gene segment were excluded from the earlier analysis of a few hundred of the donors. In an earlier analysis of around 600 of the donors, V segments were called functional above 56.7% productive rearrangements and were called segregating when the between-donor standard deviation exceeded 5%. A statistical classification framework was developed to diagnose cytomegalovirus status using the catalog of TCR beta chain sequences. In a later analysis, TCR nucleotide sequences were compared against IMGT/GENE-DB human TR gene sequences so that V and J genes could be assigned. In a later analysis, CDR3 sequences and most-parsimonious VDJ recombination scenarios were assigned using the TCRdist pipeline. In a later analysis, each TCR beta chain was defined by its CDR3 amino acid sequence together with its V-gene family, and reads lacking a unique V-gene family were excluded. As a way to deal with suspected cross-contamination and a sequencing artifact, a later analysis dropped 450 to 700 nucleotide sequences that were highly shared and had low generation probability. In a later analysis, a clonal expansion index was calculated for each public chain from normalized within-repertoire ranks of inferred template counts. In a later analysis, generation probabilities were computed with a VDJ recombination model fitted to out-of-frame rearrangements, and the resulting probabilities were checked against IGoR. In a later analysis, TCR-TCR, TCR-HLA and TCR-CMV co-occurrence was scored with hypergeometric tests, and a repertoire-size bias correction was applied to TCR pairs. False discovery rates were estimated in a later analysis by permuting HLA or CMV assignments 20 times. In a later analysis, co-occurring TCRs were grouped with DBSCAN, and TCRdist sequence similarity was added when clustering was performed within HLA-allele-positive subsets. Co-occurrence clustering excluded repertoires with fewer than 30,000 or more than 120,000 public chains, plus five with anomalous nucleotide sharing. In TCRdb, the immuneACCESS table is reduced to in-frame sequences with V and J assigned. These tables do not hold every clone; where another copy was compared, an unresolved V gene accounts for under half, and the others remain unexplained. V and J calls and clone size are copied from that table; D and trimming were computed from the DNA. For this sample there are roughly 120,000 clones; around 79% appear just once. In total, the top ten clones hold around 2.1% of the sample.

This sample was included in a study of cytomegalovirus exposure and HLA in healthy donors (dated by TCRdb to 2016 to 2017). About the study as a whole: An earlier analysis of about 560 of the donors reported 250 to 300 Gb of sequence data and about 120 million unique TCR beta sequences obtained from about 170 million T cells. An early release covering 550 to 650 HLA-typed donors comprised approximately 300 gigabases of sequencing data and tens of millions of unique TCR sequences. The genetic ancestry cluster associated with self-reported Caucasian donors included roughly four fifths of the roughly 400 genotyped donors. The aim of the study was to test whether cataloging public T cell receptors could identify signatures of past pathogen exposure. The T cell repertoires of 700 or so subjects were profiled by immunosequencing and related to cytomegalovirus serostatus. A separate validation cohort of about 110 different subjects was used in addition to the roughly 700-subject first cohort. To predict cytomegalovirus infection status, the study brought together high-throughput TCR immunosequencing, statistical association of individual TCRs with disease status, and machine learning. A later analysis re-analyzed previously published TCR beta repertoires from about 600 donors and added high-resolution HLA genotyping to study TCR occurrence patterns. The later analysis used no new phenotypic data to find candidate immune exposures, relying instead on TCR beta sequences and their occurrence across donors. An earlier analysis of around 540 of the donors applied high-throughput TCR beta sequencing to assess whether each TCR beta V gene segment acted as functional or pseudogenic. Donor age, sex, ethnicity and CMV serostatus were compiled together with the repertoire data. Genome-wide SNP genotypes for about 55% of the roughly 670 donors were used in a later genetic analysis, which treated that subset as a discovery cohort. All discovery cohort repertoires had been generated using a single sequencing platform. Class I and class II HLA loci were covered by the typing at four-digit resolution. The number of typed donors differed by locus: roughly 620-630 for A, B, C, DRB1 and DQB1; 522 for DQA1; about 600 for DPA1; and roughly 490 for DPB1. Roughly five DR-DQ haplotypes were handled as single units for association and clustering, since linkage in the cohort was strong. Across under 500 genotyped donors of the cohort, an average of approximately 240,000 unique TCR beta nucleotide sequences per donor were sequenced, and roughly 17% of those sequences were non-productive. Summary of the overall study and its limitations: According to a later genetic analysis, donors in an Asian-associated ancestry cluster had fewer N-insertions in productive TCRs than the roughly 660-donor mean. Correlated functional status among segregating V segments might be attributable to linkage disequilibrium, but an unknown experimental factor could not be ruled out. A later analysis found that HLA-associated TCR beta chains were more clonally expanded and had lower generation probabilities than equally common non-associated chains. Broadly in line with IMGT annotations, most TCR beta V segments showed up in productive rearrangements about 90% or about 30% of the time in an earlier analysis of some 590 of the donors. According to the authors, the approach could potentially be generalized to other disease states and immunological phenotypes. Most CMV-associated TCR beta chains appeared to be HLA-restricted in a later analysis, and the HLA associations seemed to be driven largely by CMV exposure. Specific HLA alleles were associated with 15,000 to 20,000 TCR beta sequences at a false discovery rate of 0.05 in a later analysis. An association between a missense DCLRE1C variant and V-gene and J-gene trimming of TCR beta chains was found in a later genetic analysis and replicated in an independent cohort. Sequencing depth was assumed to be roughly uniform across donors in the presence/absence analyses, though that assumption may not hold. A further reported finding was that TCR beta sequences accurately predicted the HLA-A and HLA-B alleles for most subjects in the first cohort. In a later analysis, the rate of TCR association differed among HLA loci, with DRB1 alleles having the most associated TCRs and HLA-C alleles having the fewest. According to a later analysis, parvovirus B19, influenza, CMV and Epstein-Barr virus appeared linked to several top co-occurrence clusters. A cluster of highly shared sequence variants was judged likely to represent a technical artifact of the sequencing pipeline. Three of the identified cytomegalovirus-associated TCR beta chains were confirmed in vitro to be specific for cytomegalovirus antigens. In the study, some 180 TCR beta chains were listed as associated with cytomegalovirus. When HLA alleles, especially DR and DQ, strongly co-occurred, TCR associations were difficult to assign to individual alleles. Across donors, most TCR sequences were observed very rarely, whereas some public TCRs were present in many individuals. Cytomegalovirus status was reported to be diagnosed by the classifier with high specificity and sensitivity in both the original and validation cohorts. The only immune exposure information available for the cohort was CMV serostatus. The cohort was sequenced for TCR beta chains only, and without alpha or paired-chain data the features that could be detected were limited. About 15 rarely observed V segments, including chromosome 9 orphons, were excluded from the earlier analysis of several hundred of the donors because counts were too low. HLA typing was unavailable for some donors at each locus, so association tests used only the typed subset.

The cohort consisted of approximately 670 healthy bone marrow donors. At the time of sampling, every cohort member was nominally healthy, though immune exposures that went unrecorded were likely present. The donor tested CMV seropositive and was one of the 289 seropositive cohort members. Each donor provided a peripheral blood sample, and peripheral blood mononuclear cells were used for TCR beta sequencing. Genomic DNA extraction from the blood cell samples was performed with the Qiagen DNeasy Blood Extraction Kit. Sequencing was carried out using PBMCs. The origin of this receptor is a woman aged 35 to 49 in good health and CMV-seropositive.

The sequenced DNA: TGTGCCAGCACCTCACCAGCGGGGGGCCTAACAGATACGCAGTATTTT. The resulting protein is CASTSPAGGLTDTQYF. Rearrangement joined TRBV9 to TRBJ2-3; 9 bases in the middle match TRBD2. The germline V gene provides CDR1 SGDLS and CDR2 YYNGEE. Measured from the cysteine to the phenylalanine, the CDR3 is 16 residues long. Of the read, only the CDR3 DNA is kept; its 48 bases are in frame from base 1. Relative to germline, V is missing 6 bases and J is missing 3 bases, with 11 bases of the junction outside any gene match. With the rest looked up from the reference TRBV9 and TRBJ2-3 genes rather than sequenced, the full variable domain is DSGVTQTPKHLITATGQRVTLRCSPRSGDLSVYWYQQSLDQGLQFLIQYYNGEERAKGNILERFSAQQFPDLHSELNLSSLELGDSALYFCASTSPAGGLTDTQYFGPGTRLTVL.